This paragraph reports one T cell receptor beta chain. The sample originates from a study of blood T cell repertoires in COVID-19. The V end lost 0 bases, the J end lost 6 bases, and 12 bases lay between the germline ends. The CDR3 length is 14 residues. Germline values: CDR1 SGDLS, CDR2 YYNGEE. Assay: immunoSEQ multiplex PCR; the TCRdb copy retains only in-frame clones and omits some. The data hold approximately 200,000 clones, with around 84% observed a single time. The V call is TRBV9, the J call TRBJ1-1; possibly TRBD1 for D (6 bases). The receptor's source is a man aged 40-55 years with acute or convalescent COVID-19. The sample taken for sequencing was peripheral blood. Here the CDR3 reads CASSVEQGGAEAFF. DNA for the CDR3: TGTGCCAGCAGCGTAGAACAGGGTGGCGCTGAAGCTTTCTTT.